This T cell receptor beta chain was sequenced for a study of T cell responses to AZD1222 COVID-19 vaccine (dated by TCRdb to about 2021). Regarding the study in general: AZD1222 recipients given second doses at about 4 weeks or at about 12 weeks were pooled, since spike-specific TCR depth and breadth were not found to differ between the two schedules. A total of about 250 trial participants underwent TCR sequencing, of whom roughly 210 had received two doses of AZD1222 and some 25 had received two doses of the MenACWY control vaccine. Trial participants were enrolled by age into 18-55, 56-69 and 70-plus year subgroups, with roughly 150, 30 and 60 TCR-sequenced participants respectively.

The CDR3 regions of human TCRbeta chains were subjected to immunosequencing. In the original analysis: Repertoire TCRs were checked for matches against a reference library of SARS-CoV-2-specific TCRs that had been generated using the MIRA antigen-specificity platform. Breadth was defined as the fraction of unique TCRs that were SARS-CoV-2-associated, and depth was defined as the fraction of total T cells that were SARS-CoV-2-associated. Each spike-specific TCR was assigned to its reactive spike region and to a CD4 or CD8 class using the MIRA data. Log10-transformed breadth and depth values were compared by one-way ANOVA with Sidak's multiple comparisons tests. TCRdb took this table from immuneACCESS and kept in-frame rearrangements with V and J called. Such tables lack part of the clones; where checked against another copy, unresolved V genes explain under half of the gap, and the rest is unexplained. V, J and clone size are taken as reported in that table, and D and trimming were inferred from the DNA itself. For this sample there are more than 30,000 clones; 91% appear just once. The top ten clonotypes cover 45% to 55% of the sample.

This clone was recorded only once. Its antigen remains undetermined. No much larger clonotype is one base removed from it; base qualities were not supplied. General study outcomes and caveats: In the small 56-69-year group, the increase in depth fell short of significance, most likely because of low power. Conclusions about previously exposed vaccinees are limited, since just 6 or 7 AZD1222 recipients were seropositive for SARS-CoV-2 at baseline. Reportedly, close to half of the unique spike-specific TCRs recognized epitopes lying outside the regions that are mutated in the B.1.351 and B.1.1.7 variants. Participants were mostly white British and included more females than males, and it was suggested by the authors that clonal diversity may have been underestimated. CD4 TCRs associated with the vaccine covered the entire spike protein, and the dominant responses were in regions 160-218 and 743-854. Because no samples from the day 14 peak response were available, repertoires could be characterized only after the peak T cell response. Spike-specific TCR breadth and depth rose significantly after two AZD1222 doses compared with day 0 and with MenACWY recipients.

The sample's time point label is to be understood as: baseline before first vaccination. Samples from vaccinated people were obtained from the UK trials COV001 and COV002, which included a single-blind randomized controlled phase 2/3 trial of AZD1222 (ChAdOx1 nCoV-19) in healthy adults. For TCRbeta chain sequencing, PBMC samples were collected from trial participants at day 0 and at day 28 after the second dose. The sequence came from an adult in good health. The sequenced sample was peripheral blood, obtained on day 0 of AZD1222 vaccination.

The CDR3 protein sequence reads: CASSPSTVGVTTNTEAFF. The nucleotide sequence is TGTGCCAGCAGTCCATCTACAGTCGGGGTTACGACGAACACTGAAGCTTTCTTT. The sequence joins TRBV6-6 to TRBJ1-1, with the identity of the D gene unclear. There are 18 amino acids in the CDR3, from cysteine to phenylalanine inclusive. The only DNA kept is the CDR3, 54 bases in frame from the first base. A distance of 23 bases separates the germline ends of V and J, which lose 5 bases and 1 base respectively. The CDR1 and CDR2 encoded by the germline V gene (reference sequence) are MNHNY and SVGAGI.